The 3 T cell receptor beta chains reported below all come from one sample, sequenced in a study of T-cell memory formation after mild COVID-19. In TCRdb, the 5' RACE reads were re-called with MiXCR into one record per CDR3 protein. The sample consists of 470,000 or so distinct CDR3 sequences, 15% to 25% of them appearing once. Material: PBMCs or a T cell subset sorted from them (not recorded which). Receptors were obtained from an adult woman who had mild COVID-19 (a few samples of this study predate the infection). Cell type and time point are not known.

There are a few counts of this clonotype. The chain joins TRBV6-5 to TRBJ2-7, with 8 bases lining up with TRBD1. The CDR3 sequence is 13 residues long. V lost 7 bases, J lost 3 bases, and 5 bases stayed unmatched. Germline V gene sequence: CDR1 MNHEY, CDR2 SVGAGI. The CDR3: CASTHGQGYEQYF. CDR3 sequence (DNA): TGTGCCAGCACCCACGGACAGGGCTACGAGCAGTACTTC.

This clonotype showed up just a few times. This rearrangement joins TRBV20-1 to TRBJ2-7; D not certain. V lost 6 bases and J 4 bases, leaving 10 bases between the germline ends. The CDR3 has 11 residues. The V gene's germline CDR1 is DFQATT and CDR2 SNEGSKA (reference sequence). The CDR3 reads CSAALGYEQYF. CDR3 in DNA: TGCAGTGCCGCATTAGGATACGAGCAGTACTTC.

The CDR3 coding sequence is TGCGCCAGCAGCTTGCAACCTAACACGGGGCGCAGGGGTGGCTACACCTTC. It specifies CASSLQPNTGRRGGYTF. This chain joins TRBV5-1 and TRBJ1-2, with D perhaps TRBD1 (6 bases). V lost 1 base and J 7 bases, leaving 23 bases between the germline ends. Germline assignment: CDR1 SGHRS and CDR2 YFSETQ. This CDR3 spans 17 amino acids.